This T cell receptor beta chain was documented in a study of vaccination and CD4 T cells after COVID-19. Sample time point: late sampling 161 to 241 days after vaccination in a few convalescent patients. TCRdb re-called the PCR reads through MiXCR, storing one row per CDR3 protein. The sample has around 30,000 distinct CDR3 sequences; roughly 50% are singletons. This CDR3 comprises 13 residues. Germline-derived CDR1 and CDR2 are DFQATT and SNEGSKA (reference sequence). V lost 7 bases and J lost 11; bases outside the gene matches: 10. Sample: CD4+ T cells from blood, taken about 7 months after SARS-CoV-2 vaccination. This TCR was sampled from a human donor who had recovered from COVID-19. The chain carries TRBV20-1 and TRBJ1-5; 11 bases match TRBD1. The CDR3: CSVPGQGALAQHF. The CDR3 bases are TGCAGTGTTCCTGGACAGGGGGCTTTGGCCCAGCATTTT.